The 8 T cell receptor beta chains below all came from one sample that was sequenced in a study of T cell responses to AZD1222 COVID-19 vaccine. Method: immunoSEQ multiplex PCR; TCRdb's copy keeps in-frame clones and lacks some. Of around 140,000 clones listed, roughly 89% are singletons. The material sequenced was peripheral blood, taken 28 days after the second dose of the MenACWY control vaccine. The origin of the receptors is an adult who received the MenACWY meningococcal vaccine as a control.

V and J are TRBV12-3 or TRBV12-4 and TRBJ2-7; no definite D call. The CDR3 runs 13 residues. V lost 6 bases and J 1 base, leaving 10 bases between the germline ends. The CDR3 coding sequence is TGTGCCAGCAGCCGGACCGAATCCTACGAGCAGTACTTC. This encodes CASSRTESYEQYF.

The CDR3 loop is CASSATRWGSSYNEQFF. DNA for the CDR3: TGTGCCAGCAGTGCAACTAGATGGGGGAGCTCCTACAATGAGCAGTTCTTC. This chain links TRBV2 with TRBJ2-1; D could derive from TRBD1 or TRBD2 (5 bases each). Germline V gene lookup returns CDR1 SNHLY and CDR2 FYNNEI. Trimming cost V 4 bases and J 0 bases, with 16 bases left between them. The CDR3 contains 17 residues.

The chain has TRBV28 and TRBJ1-2, with D hard to call. The CDR3 is 14 residues long. The V end was cut by 5 bases, the J end by 4 bases, with 14 bases between. Germline V gene lookup returns CDR1 MDHEN and CDR2 SYDVKM. The CDR3, as DNA: TGTGCCAGCAGTCTCAAGACATGGTCCTATGGCTACACCTTC. Translated: CASSLKTWSYGYTF.

The chain uses TRBV4-3 and TRBJ1-6; D not resolved. Between the trimmed V and J ends, which lost 2 bases and 6 bases, there was a span of 11 bases. This CDR3 has 15 residues. CDR1 LGHNA and CDR2 YSLEER come from the germline V gene. The DNA for the CDR3 is TGCGCCAGCAGCCAAATCATTGGCGGTAATTCACCCCTCCACTTT. Translated, it gives CASSQIIGGNSPLHF.

The J gene is TRBJ1-2, the V gene TRBV7-2, with TRBD1 as a possible D gene (5 bases). The CDR3 is 13 amino acids. Germline V CDR1 and CDR2: SGHTA, FQGNSA. Trimming took 3 bases from V and 7 from J, leaving 12 bases between them. The CDR3 reads CASSFRDRSGYTF. CDR3 nucleotide sequence: TGTGCCAGCAGCTTTCGGGACCGAAGTGGCTACACCTTC.

The chain links TRBV5-5 to TRBJ2-1; 11 positions match TRBD1. Germline CDR1 SGHKS, CDR2 YYEKEE (reference sequence). This CDR3 comprises 15 residues. Trimming cost V 4 bases and J 8 bases; bases outside gene matches: 8. CDR3 coding DNA: TGTGCCAGCAGCCCAACCGGGACAGGGGGGGATGAGCAGTTCTTC. Its translation: CASSPTGTGGDEQFF.

This rearrangement joins TRBV5-6 to TRBJ1-2, with D unclear. Germline CDR1 and CDR2: SGHDT and YYEEEE. V lost 5 bases, J lost 0 bases, and 11 bases lay in between. CDR3 length equals 14 residues. The CDR3 is CASRSLAPNYGYTF. The CDR3 coding sequence is TGTGCCAGCAGGTCCCTCGCCCCTAACTATGGCTACACCTTC.

This sequence joins TRBV28 and TRBJ1-1; D gene uncertain. The CDR3 contains 11 residues. The V gene lost 6 bases and the J gene lost 8 bases, with 10 bases spanning the gap. Germline CDR1 reads MDHEN; CDR2 reads SYDVKM. The CDR3 bases are TGTGCCAGCAGAGTATTTGCCGAAGCTTTCTTT. It is translated as CASRVFAEAFF. The full variable domain, its missing parts supplied by reference TRBV28 and TRBJ1-1, is DVKVTQSSRYLVKRTGEKVFLECVQDMDHENMFWYRQDPGLGLRLIYFSYDVKMKEKGDIPEGYSVSREKKERFSLILESASTNQTSMYLCASRVFAEAFFGQGTRLTVV.